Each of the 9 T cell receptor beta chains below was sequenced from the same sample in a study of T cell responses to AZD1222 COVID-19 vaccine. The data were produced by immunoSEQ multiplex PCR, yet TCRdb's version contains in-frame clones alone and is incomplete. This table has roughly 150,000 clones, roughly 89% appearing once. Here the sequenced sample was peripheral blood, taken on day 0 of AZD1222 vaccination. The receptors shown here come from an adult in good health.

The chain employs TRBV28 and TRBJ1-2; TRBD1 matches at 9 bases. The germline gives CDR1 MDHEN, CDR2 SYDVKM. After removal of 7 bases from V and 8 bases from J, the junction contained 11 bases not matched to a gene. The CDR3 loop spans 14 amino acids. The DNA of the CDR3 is TGTGCCAGCACCCTAGGGGACAGGGTACACGGCTACACCTTC. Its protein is CASTLGDRVHGYTF.

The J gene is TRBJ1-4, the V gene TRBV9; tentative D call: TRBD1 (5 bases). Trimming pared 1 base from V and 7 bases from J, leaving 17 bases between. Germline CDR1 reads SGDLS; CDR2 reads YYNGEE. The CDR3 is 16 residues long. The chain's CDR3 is CASSVTQGSVGEKLFF. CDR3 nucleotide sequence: TGTGCCAGCAGCGTAACCCAGGGTTCGGTCGGTGAAAAACTGTTTTTT.

The CDR3 reads CASSPRSNYEQYF. The CDR3 DNA follows: TGTGCCAGCAGCCCCCGCTCTAACTACGAGCAGTACTTC. V is TRBV13 and J is TRBJ2-7; D is unresolved. Trimming shortened V by 5 bases and J by 3 bases, and 11 bases separated the two germline ends. The CDR3 spans 13 residues. Germline assignment: CDR1 PRHDT and CDR2 FYEKMQ (reference sequence).

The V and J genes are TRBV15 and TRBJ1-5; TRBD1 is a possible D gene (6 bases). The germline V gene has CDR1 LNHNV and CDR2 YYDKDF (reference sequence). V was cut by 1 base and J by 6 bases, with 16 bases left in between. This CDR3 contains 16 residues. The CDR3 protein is CATSRVVGRGGQPQHF. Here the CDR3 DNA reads TGTGCCACCAGCAGAGTTGTCGGCAGGGGAGGTCAGCCCCAGCATTTT.

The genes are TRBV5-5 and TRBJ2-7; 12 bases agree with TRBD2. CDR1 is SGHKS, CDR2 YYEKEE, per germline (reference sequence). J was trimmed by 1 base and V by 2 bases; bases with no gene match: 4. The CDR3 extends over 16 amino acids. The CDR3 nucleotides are TGTGCCAGCAGCTTAGGACTAGCGGGATCATCCTACGAGCAGTACTTC. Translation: CASSLGLAGSSYEQYF.

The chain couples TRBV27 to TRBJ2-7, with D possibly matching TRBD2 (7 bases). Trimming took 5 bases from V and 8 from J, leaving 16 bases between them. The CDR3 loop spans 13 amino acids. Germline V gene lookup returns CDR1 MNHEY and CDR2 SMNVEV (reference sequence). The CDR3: CASSPRGGEKQYF. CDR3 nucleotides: TGTGCCAGCAGTCCTAGAGGGGGGGAGAAGCAGTACTTC.

The CDR3 DNA reads as TGTGCCAGCAGCCATGAAGGGGTAACCATGGCCCAGTACTTC. This encodes CASSHEGVTMAQYF. The rearrangement joins TRBV4-2 to TRBJ2-5; possibly TRBD1 for D (5 bases). Germline CDR1 is LGHNA and CDR2 is YNFKEQ. The CDR3 runs to 14 residues. Between the trimmed V and J ends, which lost 3 bases and 9 bases, there was a span of 17 bases.

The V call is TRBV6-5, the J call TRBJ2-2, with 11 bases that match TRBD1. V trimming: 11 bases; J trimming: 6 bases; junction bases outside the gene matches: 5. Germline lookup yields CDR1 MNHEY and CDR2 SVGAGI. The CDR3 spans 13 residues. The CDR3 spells CACRDRGAGELFF. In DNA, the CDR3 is TGTGCCTGCCGGGACAGGGGGGCCGGGGAGCTGTTTTTT.

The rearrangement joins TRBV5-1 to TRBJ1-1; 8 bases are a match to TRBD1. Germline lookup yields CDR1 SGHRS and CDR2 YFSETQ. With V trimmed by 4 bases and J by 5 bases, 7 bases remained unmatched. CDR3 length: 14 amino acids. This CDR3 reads CASSPGQGRTEAFF. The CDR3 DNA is TGCGCCAGCAGCCCCGGACAGGGCCGGACTGAAGCTTTCTTT.